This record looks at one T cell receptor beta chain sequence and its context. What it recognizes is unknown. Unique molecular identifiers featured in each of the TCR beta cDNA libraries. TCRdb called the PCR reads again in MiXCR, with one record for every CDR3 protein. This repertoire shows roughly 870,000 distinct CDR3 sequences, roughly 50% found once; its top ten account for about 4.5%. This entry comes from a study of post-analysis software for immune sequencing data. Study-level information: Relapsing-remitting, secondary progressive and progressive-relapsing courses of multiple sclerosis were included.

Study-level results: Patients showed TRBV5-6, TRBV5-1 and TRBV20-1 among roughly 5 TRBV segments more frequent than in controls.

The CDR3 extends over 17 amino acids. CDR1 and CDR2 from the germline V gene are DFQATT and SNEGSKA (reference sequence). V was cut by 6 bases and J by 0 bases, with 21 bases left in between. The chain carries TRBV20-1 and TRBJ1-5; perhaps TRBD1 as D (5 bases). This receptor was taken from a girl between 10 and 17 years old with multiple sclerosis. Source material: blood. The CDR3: CSAAFSGVGGSNQPQHF. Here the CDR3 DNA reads TGCAGTGCCGCCTTCTCGGGGGTCGGGGGTAGCAATCAGCCCCAGCATTTT.